This T cell receptor (beta chain) came from a study of blood T cells in healthy people across ages. Together with a sample-barcoded 5' primer, a J-beta primer mix was included in a second PCR lasting about 7 to 12 cycles. TCRdb re-analysed the 5' RACE reads in MiXCR, keeping a single row per CDR3 protein. Here the sample spans 870,000 or so distinct CDR3 sequences, about 30% being singletons. Study findings and constraints: As naive T cell percentage varied, TCR beta diversity correlated strongly with it. Bulk PBMC profiling left naive and antigen-experienced comparisons inconclusive. Long-lived donors had more naive CD4+ cells and higher diversity than aged donors.

CDR3 length: 13 amino acids. Per germline, CDR1 LGHNA and CDR2 YNFKEQ. Trimming removed 1 base at V and 6 bases at J, with 9 bases between. A few counts support this clonotype. Antigen: not known. Material: blood. This sequence joins TRBV4-2 and TRBJ1-2; D is unclear. This TCR came from a woman older than 75 in good health. The CDR3 region is CASSQGLGHGYTF. CDR3 DNA sequence: TGTGCCAGCAGCCAAGGGTTGGGCCATGGCTACACCTTC.